This T cell receptor (beta chain) was recorded in a study of T cells after yellow fever vaccination. Looking at the study overall: The SMART-Seq v4 Ultra Low Input method served to prepare the low-cell-number fractions. Study results and limitations: Most primary-vaccination clones reappeared after the booster (approximately 95% CD4, roughly 90% CD8). Only a minor proportion of clonotypes was detected across both CD4 and CD8 compartments.

This clonotype was seen just once. What it recognizes is unknown. 5'RACE template switching generated TCR cDNA, adding a universal primer site and UMIs. TCRdb reanalysed the 5' RACE reads using MiXCR and keeps one entry per CDR3 protein. The table records 500,000 to 650,000 distinct CDR3 sequences, 17% of them present only once. Trimming removed 7 bases from V and 0 bases from J; junction bases left unmatched: 4. CDR1 and CDR2 (germline): SNHLY, FYNNEI. This CDR3 is 14 amino acids long. The chain carries TRBV2 and TRBJ2-3; 7 nucleotides align to TRBD2. The sample consisted of PBMCs, taken 5 to 6 days after the first yellow fever vaccination. This sequence was found in a man between 18 and 29 years old who received the YFV17D yellow fever vaccine. CDR3 residues: CASTGGISTDTQYF. The CDR3 DNA reads as TGTGCCAGCACCGGGGGGATTAGCACAGATACGCAGTATTTT.